The rows below give T cell receptor beta chains drawn from one sample of a study of T cells expressing NK-cell markers. TCRdb processed the 5' RACE reads again and assigns one entry to each CDR3 protein, with no DNA. The listing contains about 450,000 distinct CDR3 sequences. The material sequenced was blood T cells: a sorted CD56 or NKG2C T cell subset, CD4+ or CD8+ T cells, or bulk PBMC T cells (not recorded which). All receptors derive from a woman between 18 and 69 years old in good health. Both conserved end residues are part of each CDR3.

j_call: TRBJ2-3; v_call: TRBV11-2; cdr3_aa: CASSLDPGLTDTQYF
j_call: TRBJ2-1; v_call: TRBV6-2/TRBV6-3; cdr3_aa: CASFPYAGGRYNEQFF
j_call: TRBJ1-5; v_call: TRBV20-1; cdr3_aa: CSARPYLGRDQVVGNQPQHF
j_call: TRBJ2-2; v_call: TRBV30; cdr3_aa: CAWSVGYTGELFF
j_call: TRBJ2-3; v_call: TRBV30; cdr3_aa: CAWSPIVNTDTQYF
j_call: TRBJ2-1; v_call: TRBV11-3; cdr3_aa: CASSPRTSGDYNEQFF
j_call: TRBJ1-1; v_call: TRBV28; cdr3_aa: CASTLAPVNTEAFF
j_call: TRBJ1-4; v_call: TRBV23-1; cdr3_aa: CASSQNANQGKLFF
j_call: TRBJ2-1; v_call: TRBV15; cdr3_aa: CATGANRHTEQFF
j_call: TRBJ2-1; v_call: TRBV20-1; cdr3_aa: CSARQASSYNEQFF
j_call: TRBJ2-1; v_call: TRBV20-1; cdr3_aa: CSAPGTGGNEQFF
j_call: TRBJ2-1; v_call: TRBV6-5; cdr3_aa: CASSYSFGAGGPKNEQFF
j_call: TRBJ1-2; v_call: TRBV18; cdr3_aa: CASSPTGNGYTF
j_call: TRBJ2-6; v_call: TRBV2; cdr3_aa: CASGTRGAYSGANVLTF
j_call: TRBJ2-3; v_call: TRBV29-1; cdr3_aa: CSVEDLGLAVDTQYF
j_call: TRBJ2-1; v_call: TRBV7-6; cdr3_aa: CASSLVGENSYNEQFF
j_call: TRBJ2-7; v_call: TRBV20-1; cdr3_aa: CSAPHRDLGNEQYF
j_call: TRBJ2-3; v_call: TRBV11-2; cdr3_aa: CASSLARGGDTQYF
j_call: TRBJ2-2; v_call: TRBV11-2; cdr3_aa: CASSKPGRNTGELFF
j_call: TRBJ2-5; v_call: TRBV12-3/TRBV12-4; cdr3_aa: CASSSGAVYQETQYF
j_call: TRBJ2-7; v_call: TRBV27; cdr3_aa: CASSLWGPYGEQYF
j_call: TRBJ2-7; v_call: TRBV15; cdr3_aa: CATSRDGPYEQYF
j_call: TRBJ1-2; v_call: TRBV15; cdr3_aa: CATSRAGDGYTF
j_call: TRBJ2-5; v_call: TRBV7-2; cdr3_aa: CASSFPGHQETQYF
j_call: TRBJ1-6; v_call: TRBV7-2; cdr3_aa: CASSLLHSPLHF
j_call: TRBJ2-2; v_call: TRBV12-3/TRBV12-4; cdr3_aa: CASSLSLAGGPKNTGELFF
j_call: TRBJ2-7; v_call: TRBV19; cdr3_aa: CASSTGPAYEQYF
j_call: TRBJ1-6; v_call: TRBV6-2/TRBV6-3; cdr3_aa: CASTRTGPYNSPLHF
j_call: TRBJ2-5; v_call: TRBV28; cdr3_aa: CASSKTGTREETQYF
j_call: TRBJ2-3; v_call: TRBV27; cdr3_aa: CASSSLATDTQYF
j_call: TRBJ2-7; v_call: TRBV7-2; cdr3_aa: CASSLGQDNEQYF
j_call: TRBJ2-3; v_call: TRBV12-3/TRBV12-4; cdr3_aa: CASSAGVSTDTQYF
j_call: TRBJ2-3; v_call: TRBV4-3; cdr3_aa: CASSQVRGGITDTQYF
j_call: TRBJ2-3; v_call: TRBV10-3; cdr3_aa: CAISAADTQYF
j_call: TRBJ1-2; v_call: TRBV27; cdr3_aa: CASSLIGVRNYGYTF
j_call: TRBJ2-1; v_call: TRBV20-1; cdr3_aa: CSASQAGGPHNEQFF
j_call: TRBJ2-1; v_call: TRBV2; cdr3_aa: CASQGANEQFF
j_call: TRBJ2-5; v_call: TRBV12-3/TRBV12-4; cdr3_aa: CASSLGDQRETQYF
j_call: TRBJ2-7; v_call: TRBV12-3/TRBV12-4; cdr3_aa: CASSPRYSYEQYF
j_call: TRBJ1-5; v_call: TRBV6-4; cdr3_aa: CASTLNGADRAVNQPQHF
j_call: TRBJ2-6; v_call: TRBV9; cdr3_aa: CASSVNGANVLTF
j_call: TRBJ1-2; v_call: TRBV4-1; cdr3_aa: CASSQDRGTPQGYTF
j_call: TRBJ2-6; v_call: TRBV29-1; cdr3_aa: CSVGQGSGANVLTF
j_call: TRBJ2-1; v_call: TRBV11-2; cdr3_aa: CASSFNRGRYNEQFF
j_call: TRBJ2-2; v_call: TRBV7-3; cdr3_aa: CASSFSEGGRDTGELFF
j_call: TRBJ2-2; v_call: TRBV11-3; cdr3_aa: CASSGAGALEGELFF
j_call: TRBJ1-1; v_call: TRBV12-3/TRBV12-4; cdr3_aa: CASSFQGPNTEAFF
j_call: TRBJ1-1; v_call: TRBV7-3; cdr3_aa: CASSLTGRDTEAFF
j_call: TRBJ1-1; v_call: TRBV6-9; cdr3_aa: CASSYADRGPWNTEAFF
j_call: TRBJ2-5; v_call: TRBV28; cdr3_aa: CASTEREGVRGQETQYF
j_call: TRBJ2-2; v_call: TRBV12-3/TRBV12-4; cdr3_aa: CASSNRDRGAGELFF
j_call: TRBJ2-2; v_call: TRBV12-3/TRBV12-4; cdr3_aa: CASTSGTLYTGELFF